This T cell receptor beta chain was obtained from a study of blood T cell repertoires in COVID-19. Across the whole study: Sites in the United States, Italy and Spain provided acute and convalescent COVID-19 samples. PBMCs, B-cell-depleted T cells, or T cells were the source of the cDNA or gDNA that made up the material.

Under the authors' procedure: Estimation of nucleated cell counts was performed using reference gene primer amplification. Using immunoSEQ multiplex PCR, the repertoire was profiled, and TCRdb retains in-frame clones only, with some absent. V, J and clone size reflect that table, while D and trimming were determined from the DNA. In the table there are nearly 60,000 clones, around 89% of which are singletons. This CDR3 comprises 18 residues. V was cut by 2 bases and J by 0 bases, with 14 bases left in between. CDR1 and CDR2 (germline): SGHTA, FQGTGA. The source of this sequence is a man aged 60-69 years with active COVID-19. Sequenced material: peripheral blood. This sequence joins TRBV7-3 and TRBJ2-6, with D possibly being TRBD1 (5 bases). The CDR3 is CASSLQGLSSSGANVLTF. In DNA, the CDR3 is TGTGCCAGCAGCTTACAGGGCCTTTCCAGCTCTGGGGCCAACGTCCTGACTTTC.